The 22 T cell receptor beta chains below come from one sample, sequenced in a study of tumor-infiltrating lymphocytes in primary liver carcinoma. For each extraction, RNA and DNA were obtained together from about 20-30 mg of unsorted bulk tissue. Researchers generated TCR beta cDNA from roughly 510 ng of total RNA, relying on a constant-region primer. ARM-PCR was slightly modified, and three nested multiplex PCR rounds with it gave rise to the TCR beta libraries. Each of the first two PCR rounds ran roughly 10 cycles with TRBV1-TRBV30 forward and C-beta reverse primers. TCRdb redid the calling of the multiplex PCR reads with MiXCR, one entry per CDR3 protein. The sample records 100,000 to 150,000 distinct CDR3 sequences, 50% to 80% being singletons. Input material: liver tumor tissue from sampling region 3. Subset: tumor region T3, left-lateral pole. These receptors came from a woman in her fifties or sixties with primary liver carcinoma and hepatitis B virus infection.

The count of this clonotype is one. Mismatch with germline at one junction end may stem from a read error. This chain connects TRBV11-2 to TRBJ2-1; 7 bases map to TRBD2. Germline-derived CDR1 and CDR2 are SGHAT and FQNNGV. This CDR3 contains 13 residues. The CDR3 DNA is TGTGCCTGCAGCTGGGCTAGCGGTGGTGAGCGGTTCTTC. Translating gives CACSWASGGERFF.

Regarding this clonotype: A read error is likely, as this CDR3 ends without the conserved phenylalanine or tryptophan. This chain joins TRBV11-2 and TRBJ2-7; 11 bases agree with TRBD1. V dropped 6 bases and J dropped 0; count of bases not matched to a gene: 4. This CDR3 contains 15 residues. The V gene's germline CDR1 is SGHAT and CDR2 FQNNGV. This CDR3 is CASSTGTGGSYEQYS. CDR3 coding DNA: TGTGCCAGCAGTACTGGGACAGGGGGCTCCTACGAGCAGTACTCC.

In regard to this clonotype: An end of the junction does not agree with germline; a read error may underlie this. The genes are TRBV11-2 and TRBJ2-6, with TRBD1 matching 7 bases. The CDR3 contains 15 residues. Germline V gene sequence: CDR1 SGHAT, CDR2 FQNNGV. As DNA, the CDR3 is TGTGACAGCAGCTTAGGGGGCGCAGGGGCCAATGTCCTGGCTTTC. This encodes CDSSLGGAGANVLAF.

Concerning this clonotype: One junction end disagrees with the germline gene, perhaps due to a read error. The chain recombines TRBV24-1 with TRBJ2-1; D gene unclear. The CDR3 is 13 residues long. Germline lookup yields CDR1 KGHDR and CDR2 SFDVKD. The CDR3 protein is CDTSDLELNEQFF. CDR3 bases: TGTGACACCAGTGACTTAGAACTCAATGAGCAGTTCTTC.

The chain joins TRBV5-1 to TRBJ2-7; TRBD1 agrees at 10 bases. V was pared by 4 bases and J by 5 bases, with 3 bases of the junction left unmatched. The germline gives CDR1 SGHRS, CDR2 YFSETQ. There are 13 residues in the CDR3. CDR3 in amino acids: CASSRGQGHEQYF. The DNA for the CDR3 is TGCGCCAGCAGCCGGGGACAGGGGCACGAGCAGTACTTC.

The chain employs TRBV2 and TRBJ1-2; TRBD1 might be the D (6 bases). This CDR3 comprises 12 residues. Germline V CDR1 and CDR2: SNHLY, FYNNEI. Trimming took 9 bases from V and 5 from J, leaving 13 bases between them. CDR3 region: CASTTRGYGYTF. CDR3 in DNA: TGTGCCAGTACAACAAGGGGGTATGGCTACACCTTC. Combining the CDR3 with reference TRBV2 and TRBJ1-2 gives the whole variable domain EPEVTQTPSHQVTQMGQEVILRCVPISNHLYFYWYRQILGQKVEFLVSFYNNEISEKSEIFDDQFSVERPDGSNFTLKIRSTKLEDSAMYFCASTTRGYGYTFGSGTRLTVV.

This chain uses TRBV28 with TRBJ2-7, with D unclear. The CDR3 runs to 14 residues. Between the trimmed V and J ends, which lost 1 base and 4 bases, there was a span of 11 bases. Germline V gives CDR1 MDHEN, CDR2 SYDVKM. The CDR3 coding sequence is TGTGCCAGCAGTTTATTTTCCTTAACTTACGAGCAGTACTTC. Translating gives CASSLFSLTYEQYF.

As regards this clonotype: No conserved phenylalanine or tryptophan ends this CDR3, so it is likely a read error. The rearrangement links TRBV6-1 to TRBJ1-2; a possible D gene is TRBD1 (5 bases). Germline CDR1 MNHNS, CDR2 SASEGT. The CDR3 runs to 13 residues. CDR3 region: CANSRDHAGGYTL. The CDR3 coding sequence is TGTGCCAACAGTAGGGACCATGCTGGAGGCTACACCTTA.

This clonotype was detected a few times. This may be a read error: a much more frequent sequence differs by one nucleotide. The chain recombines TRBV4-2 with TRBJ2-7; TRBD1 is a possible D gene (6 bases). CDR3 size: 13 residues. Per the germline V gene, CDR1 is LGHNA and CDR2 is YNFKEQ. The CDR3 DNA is TGTGCCAGCAGCCAATCAGGGGCCTACGAGCAGCACTTC. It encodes CASSQSGAYEQHF.

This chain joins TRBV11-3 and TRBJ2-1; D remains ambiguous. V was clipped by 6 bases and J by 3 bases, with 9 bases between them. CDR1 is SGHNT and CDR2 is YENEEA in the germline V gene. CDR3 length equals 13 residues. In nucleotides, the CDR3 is TGTGCCAGCAGTGTCGGTGACTACAATGAGCAGTTCTTC. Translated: CASSVGDYNEQFF. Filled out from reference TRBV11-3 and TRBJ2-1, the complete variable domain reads EAGVVQSPRYKIIEKKQPVAFWCNPISGHNTLYWYLQNLGQGPELLIRYENEEAVDDSQLPKDRFSAERLKGVDSTLKIQPAELGDSAVYLCASSVGDYNEQFFGPGTRLTVL.

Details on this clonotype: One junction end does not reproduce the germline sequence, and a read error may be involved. The CDR3 DNA reads TGTGCCATCAGTGCCACCGGGACAAGGGAAGAGACCCAGTACTTC. Protein sequence: CAISATGTREETQYF. This chain uses TRBV6-5 with TRBJ2-5; D is perhaps TRBD1 (6 bases). Germline V gene sequence: CDR1 MNHEY, CDR2 SVGAGI. The CDR3 runs to 15 residues.

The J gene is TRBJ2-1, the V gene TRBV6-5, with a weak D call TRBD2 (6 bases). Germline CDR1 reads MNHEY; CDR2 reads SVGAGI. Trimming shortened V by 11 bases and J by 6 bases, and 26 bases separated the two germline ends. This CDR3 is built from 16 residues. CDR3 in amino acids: CARRSTGTGVVNEQFF. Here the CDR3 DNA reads TGTGCCCGCCGAAGTACCGGGACGGGGGTCGTCAATGAGCAGTTCTTC.

CDR3 in amino acids: CASGPRQGMNTEAFF. The CDR3 coding sequence is TGCGCCAGCGGCCCCCGACAGGGTATGAACACTGAAGCTTTCTTT. The chain has TRBV5-1 and TRBJ1-1; 7 positions match TRBD1. The CDR3 runs to 15 residues. In germline, CDR1 is SGHRS, CDR2 YFSETQ. V dropped 7 bases and J dropped 0; count of bases not matched to a gene: 9.

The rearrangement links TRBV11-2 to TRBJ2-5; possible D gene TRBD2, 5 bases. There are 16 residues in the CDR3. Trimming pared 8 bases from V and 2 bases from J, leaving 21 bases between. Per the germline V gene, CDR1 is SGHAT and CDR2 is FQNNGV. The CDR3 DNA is TGTGCCAGCTGCCCCTATGGTGGGAGAATACAAGAGACCCAGTACTTC. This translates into CASCPYGGRIQETQYF.

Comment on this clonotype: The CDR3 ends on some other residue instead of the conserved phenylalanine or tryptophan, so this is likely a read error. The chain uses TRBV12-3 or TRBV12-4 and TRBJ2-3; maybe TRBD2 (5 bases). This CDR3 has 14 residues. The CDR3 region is CASSVYGVTDMQYL. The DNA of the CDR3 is TGTGCCAGCAGCGTGTACGGGGTCACAGATATGCAGTATCTT.

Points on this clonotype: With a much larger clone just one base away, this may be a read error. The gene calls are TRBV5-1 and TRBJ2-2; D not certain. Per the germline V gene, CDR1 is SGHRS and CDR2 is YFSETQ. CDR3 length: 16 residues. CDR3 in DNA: TGCGCCTGCAGCTTGGCCAAAAGCAGGAACACCGGGGAGCTGTTTTTT. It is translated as CACSLAKSRNTGELFF.

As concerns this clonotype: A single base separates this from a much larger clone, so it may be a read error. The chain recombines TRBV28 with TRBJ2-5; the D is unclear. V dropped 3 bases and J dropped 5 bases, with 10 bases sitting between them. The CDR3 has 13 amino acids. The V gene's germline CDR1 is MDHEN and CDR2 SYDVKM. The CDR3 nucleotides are TGTGCCAGCAGTTTTCGTTCTAAGGAGACCCAGTACTTC. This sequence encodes CASSFRSKETQYF.

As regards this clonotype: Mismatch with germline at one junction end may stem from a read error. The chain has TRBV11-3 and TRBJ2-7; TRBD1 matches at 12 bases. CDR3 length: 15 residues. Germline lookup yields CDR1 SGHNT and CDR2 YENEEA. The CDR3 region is CAISPGTGGNYGQYF. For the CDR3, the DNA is TGTGCCATCAGCCCCGGGACAGGGGGCAACTACGGGCAGTACTTT.

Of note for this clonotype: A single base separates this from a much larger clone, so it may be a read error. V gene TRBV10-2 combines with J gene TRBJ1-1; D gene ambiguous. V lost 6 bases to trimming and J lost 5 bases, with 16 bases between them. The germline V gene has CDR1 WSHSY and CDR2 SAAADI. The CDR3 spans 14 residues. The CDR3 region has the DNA TGCGCCAGCAGAGAGCGTCAGACGAAGACTGAAGCTTTCTTT. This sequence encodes CASRERQTKTEAFF.

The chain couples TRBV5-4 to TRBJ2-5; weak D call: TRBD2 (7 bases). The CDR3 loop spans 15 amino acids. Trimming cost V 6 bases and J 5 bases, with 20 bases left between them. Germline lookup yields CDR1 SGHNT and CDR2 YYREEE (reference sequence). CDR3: CASNPGGGNCETQYF. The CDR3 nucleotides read TGTGCCAGCAACCCGGGGGGCGGGAATTGTGAGACCCAGTACTTC.

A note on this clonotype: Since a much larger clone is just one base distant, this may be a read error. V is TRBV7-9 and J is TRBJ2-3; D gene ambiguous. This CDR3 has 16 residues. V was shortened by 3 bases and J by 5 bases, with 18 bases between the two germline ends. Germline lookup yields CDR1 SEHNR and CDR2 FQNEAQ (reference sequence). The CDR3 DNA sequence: TGTGCCAGCAGCTTTAGGGCTACGCGAAGAGAAGATACGCAGTATTTT. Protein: CASSFRATRREDTQYF.

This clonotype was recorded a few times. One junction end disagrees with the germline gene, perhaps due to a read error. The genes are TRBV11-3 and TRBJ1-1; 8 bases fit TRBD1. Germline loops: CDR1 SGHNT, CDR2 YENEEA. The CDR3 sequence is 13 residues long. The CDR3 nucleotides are TGTGCCGGCAACCGACAGGGGAACACTGAGGCTATCTTT. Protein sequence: CAGNRQGNTEAIF. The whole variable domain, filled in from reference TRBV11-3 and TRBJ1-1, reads EAGVVQSPRYKIIEKKQPVAFWCNPISGHNTLYWYLQNLGQGPELLIRYENEEAVDDSQLPKDRFSAERLKGVDSTLKIQPAELGDSAVYLCAGNRQGNTEAIFGQGTRLTVV.